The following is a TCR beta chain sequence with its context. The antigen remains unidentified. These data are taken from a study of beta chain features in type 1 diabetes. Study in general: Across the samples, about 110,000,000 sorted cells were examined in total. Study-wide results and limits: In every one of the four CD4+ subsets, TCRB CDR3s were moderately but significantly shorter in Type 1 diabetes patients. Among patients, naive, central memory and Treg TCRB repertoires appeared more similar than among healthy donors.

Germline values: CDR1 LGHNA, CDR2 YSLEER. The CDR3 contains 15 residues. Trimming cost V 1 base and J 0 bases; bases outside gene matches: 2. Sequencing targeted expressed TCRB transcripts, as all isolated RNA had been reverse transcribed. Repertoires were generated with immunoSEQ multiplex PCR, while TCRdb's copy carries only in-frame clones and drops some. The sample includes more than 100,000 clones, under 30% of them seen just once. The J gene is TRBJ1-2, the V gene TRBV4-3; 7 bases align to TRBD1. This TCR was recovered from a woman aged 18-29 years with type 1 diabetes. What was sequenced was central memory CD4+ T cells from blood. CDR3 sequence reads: CASSQAGTANYGYTF. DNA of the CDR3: TGCGCCAGCAGCCAAGCGGGGACAGCTAACTATGGCTACACCTTC.